Below are 25 T cell receptor beta chains sequenced from a single sample in a study of blood T cell repertoires in COVID-19. Data came from immunoSEQ multiplex PCR; TCRdb stores just in-frame clones and leaves some out. Here the sample spans over 130,000 clones, 88% being singletons. Specimen: peripheral blood. The origin of the receptors is a human donor with COVID-19, enrolled during active disease. The donor label of this sample is uncertain.

This chain joins TRBV19 and TRBJ1-3; TRBD1 might be the D (5 bases). Trimming pared 7 bases from V and 0 bases from J, leaving 10 bases between. The CDR3 is 14 residues long. CDR1 is LNHDA and CDR2 is SQIVND in the germline V gene (reference sequence). CDR3 coding DNA: TGTGCCAGTACCCGACAGCTCTCTGGAAACACCATATATTTT. Translation gives CASTRQLSGNTIYF.

V gene TRBV25-1 combines with J gene TRBJ2-1; 8 bases agree with TRBD1. The CDR3 is 17 residues long. Trimming at V came to 1 base and at J to 0 bases, leaving 5 bases not matched to a gene. In germline, CDR1 is MGHDK, CDR2 SYGVNS. CDR3 region: CASSESGQGSSYNEQFF. As DNA, the CDR3 is TGTGCCAGCAGTGAATCAGGACAGGGTAGCTCCTACAATGAGCAGTTCTTC. The whole variable domain, filled in from reference TRBV25-1 and TRBJ2-1, reads EADIYQTPRYLVIGTGKKITLECSQTMGHDKMYWYQQDPGMELHLIHYSYGVNSTEKGDLSSESTVSRIRTEHFPLTLESARPSHTSQYLCASSESGQGSSYNEQFFGPGTRLTVL.

The chain carries TRBV6-5 and TRBJ2-2; no firm D call. CDR3 size: 14 residues. The germline V and J ends were trimmed by 5 bases and 0 bases, with 7 bases remaining between them. CDR1 is MNHEY and CDR2 is SVGAGI in the germline V gene. This CDR3 is CASSTPANTGELFF. CDR3 DNA sequence: TGTGCCAGCAGTACACCCGCGAACACCGGGGAGCTGTTTTTT.

J is TRBJ1-4 and V is TRBV7-2; D might be TRBD1 (6 bases). V lost 5 bases to trimming and J lost 0 bases, with 10 bases between them. In germline, CDR1 is SGHTA, CDR2 FQGNSA. This CDR3 has 15 amino acids. The DNA for the CDR3 is TGTGCCAGCAGCGCGAGGACAGCAACTAATGAAAAACTGTTTTTT. It specifies CASSARTATNEKLFF.

This chain connects TRBV4-1 to TRBJ1-2; D gene unclear. Trimming removed 1 base from V and 2 bases from J, with 8 bases in between. This CDR3 is built from 14 residues. Germline V gene data show CDR1 as MGHRA and CDR2 as YSYEKL. Here the CDR3 reads CASSQGGVNYGYTF. The CDR3 bases are TGCGCCAGCAGCCAAGGGGGAGTCAACTATGGCTACACCTTC.

The chain recombines TRBV7-2 with TRBJ1-2; 8 bases agree with TRBD1. Germline trimming cut 2 bases from V and 2 bases from J; bases unmatched to any gene: 10. The germline V gene has CDR1 SGHTA and CDR2 FQGNSA. The CDR3 runs to 17 residues. As DNA, the CDR3 is TGTGCCAGCAGCTTAACGGCAGGGCGACAGGGGAACTATGGCTACACCTTC. It codes for CASSLTAGRQGNYGYTF. The full variable domain, completed using reference TRBV7-2 and TRBJ1-2, is GAGVSQSPSNKVTEKGKDVELRCDPISGHTALYWYRQSLGQGLEFLIYFQGNSAPDKSGLPSDRFSAERTGGSVSTLTIQRTQQEDSAVYLCASSLTAGRQGNYGYTFGSGTRLTVV.

This clone was recorded only once. The rearrangement uses TRBV5-6 and TRBJ2-7; tentatively, D is TRBD1 (6 bases). This CDR3 has 14 amino acids. The V gene lost 0 bases and the J gene lost 7 bases, with 14 bases spanning the gap. Germline loops: CDR1 SGHDT, CDR2 YYEEEE. DNA of the CDR3: TGTGCCAGCAGCTTGGCCCTGGGGGCAGGGGAGCAGTACTTC. Its translation: CASSLALGAGEQYF.

The rearrangement links TRBV5-1 to TRBJ2-3; D may be TRBD2 (5 bases). With 2 bases removed from V and 2 bases from J, the gap between germline ends came to 15 bases. The CDR3 consists of 16 residues. The V gene's germline CDR1 is SGHRS and CDR2 YFSETQ. The CDR3 loop reads CASSFGRTTDTDTQYF. Written as DNA, the CDR3 is TGCGCCAGCAGCTTTGGGAGAACCACCGACACAGATACGCAGTATTTT.

This clone was observed a single time. The chain uses TRBV25-1 and TRBJ2-3; perhaps TRBD2 as D (6 bases). Germline assignment: CDR1 MGHDK and CDR2 SYGVNS. V gave up 6 bases and J gave up 2 bases, with 15 bases separating them. The CDR3 extends over 15 amino acids. As DNA, the CDR3 is TGTGCCAGCAGGCCGGGGAGGACCCCCACAGATACGCAGTATTTT. This gives the protein CASRPGRTPTDTQYF.

The J gene is TRBJ2-5, the V gene TRBV4-1, with D possibly matching TRBD2 (6 bases). Germline V CDR1 and CDR2: MGHRA, YSYEKL. The CDR3 totals 15 residues. Trimming left V 0 bases short and J 5 bases short, with 13 bases between. The CDR3 bases are TGCGCCAGCAGCCAAGAAGGGACTTCCAGGGAGACCCAGTACTTC. Its translation: CASSQEGTSRETQYF.

The rearrangement joins TRBV4-1 to TRBJ2-1; TRBD1 might be the D (5 bases). The CDR3 is 16 residues long. Germline-derived CDR1 and CDR2 are MGHRA and YSYEKL. V lost 1 base, J lost 2 bases, and 12 bases lay in between. The CDR3: CASSQALRGTYNEQFF. CDR3 nucleotide sequence: TGCGCCAGCAGCCAAGCGCTTAGGGGCACCTACAATGAGCAGTTCTTC.

The J gene is TRBJ2-7, the V gene TRBV6-2 or TRBV6-3; tentatively, D is TRBD2 (5 bases). The CDR3 has 18 amino acids. The germline V gene encodes CDR1 MNHEY and CDR2 SVGEGT. V dropped 5 bases and J dropped 3 bases, with 26 bases sitting between them. The CDR3: CASSRWALGVSSHYEQYF. In nucleotides, the CDR3 is TGTGCCAGCAGTAGGTGGGCCCTCGGGGTCTCATCCCACTACGAGCAGTACTTC.

V and J are TRBV15 and TRBJ2-3; TRBD1 agrees at 10 bases. Germline V gene data show CDR1 as LNHNV and CDR2 as YYDKDF (reference sequence). This CDR3 spans 14 amino acids. With V trimmed by 9 bases and J by 1 base, 4 bases remained unmatched. The CDR3 DNA reads TGTGCCACTAGACAGGGGGCCGGCACAGATACGCAGTATTTT. Translation: CATRQGAGTDTQYF.

This clone was seen a single time. V is TRBV5-4 and J is TRBJ1-2; no definite D call. Trimming cost V 4 bases and J 0 bases, with 16 bases left between them. This CDR3 contains 16 residues. CDR1 is SGHNT, CDR2 YYREEE, per germline (reference sequence). In DNA form, the CDR3 reads TGTGCCAGCAGCCTACCAAACCTTATTTCTAACTATGGCTACACCTTC. Protein: CASSLPNLISNYGYTF.

This clone was seen once. This chain uses TRBV9 with TRBJ2-1; D ambiguous. The CDR3 sequence is 15 residues long. V lost 0 bases, J lost 10 bases, and 17 bases lay in between. CDR1 is SGDLS, CDR2 YYNGEE, per germline. The CDR3 reads CASSVARNYNPEQFF. CDR3 sequence (DNA): TGTGCCAGCAGCGTAGCCAGGAATTACAATCCGGAGCAGTTCTTC.

The chain combines TRBV11-1 with TRBJ1-1; D is ambiguous. The V and J ends lost 1 base and 2 bases respectively, with 11 bases between them. The germline V gene has CDR1 SGHAT and CDR2 FQDESV (reference sequence). The CDR3 spans 15 residues. CDR3 protein: CASSLGWSSNTEAFF. The CDR3 DNA reads as TGTGCCAGCAGCTTAGGATGGAGCTCAAACACTGAAGCTTTCTTT.

V usage is TRBV5-1 and J usage is TRBJ2-7, with D possibly being TRBD2 (6 bases). Between the trimmed V and J ends, which lost 0 bases and 5 bases, there was a span of 12 bases. This CDR3 is 14 amino acids long. Germline assignment: CDR1 SGHRS and CDR2 YFSETQ. CDR3 DNA: TGCGCCAGCAGCTTGGGGTCGGGGGAGGACGAGCAGTACTTC. This encodes CASSLGSGEDEQYF.

The chain couples TRBV5-1 to TRBJ1-5; no firm D call. The CDR3 sequence is 15 residues long. The germline V and J ends were trimmed by 2 bases and 6 bases, with 15 bases remaining between them. CDR1 SGHRS and CDR2 YFSETQ come from the germline V gene. The CDR3 DNA follows: TGCGCCAGCAGCTTAGTCCCCATAGAGGGTCAGCCCCAGCATTTT. Translating it yields CASSLVPIEGQPQHF.

In its sample, this clone was seen a few times. DNA for the CDR3: TGTGCCAGTAGGCCAACAGGGGAGAACACTGAAGCTTTCTTT. The encoded protein is CASRPTGENTEAFF. The rearrangement joins TRBV19 to TRBJ1-1; 7 bases line up with TRBD1. The J segment lost 1 base and the V segment lost 6 bases, leaving 5 bases of the junction unmatched. The germline CDR1 and CDR2 sequences are LNHDA and SQIVND (reference sequence). This CDR3 has 14 residues.

Comments on this clone: This sample also contains other DNA sequences that code for the same CDR3. This chain joins TRBV5-1 and TRBJ2-3; 12 bases fit TRBD2. The V gene's germline CDR1 is SGHRS and CDR2 YFSETQ. The CDR3 runs 16 residues. J was trimmed by 3 bases and V by 0 bases; bases with no gene match: 2. The CDR3 DNA reads as TGCGCCAGCAGCTTGGGACTAGCGGGAGAGACAGATACGCAGTATTTT. Its translation is CASSLGLAGETDTQYF. The variable domain in full, with the rest retrieved from reference TRBV5-1 and TRBJ2-3, is KAGVTQTPRYLIKTRGQQVTLSCSPISGHRSVSWYQQTPGQGLQFLFEYFSETQRNKGNFPGRFSGRQFSNSRSEMNVSTLELGDSALYLCASSLGLAGETDTQYFGPGTRLTVL.

This chain joins TRBV30 and TRBJ2-7; D is unclear. The CDR3 is 11 residues long. The V gene lost 5 bases and the J gene lost 0 bases, with 5 bases spanning the gap. Germline V lookup: CDR1 GTSNPN, CDR2 SVGIG (reference sequence). The CDR3 spells CAWASSYEQYF. For the CDR3, the DNA is TGTGCCTGGGCTTCCTCCTACGAGCAGTACTTC.

This rearrangement joins TRBV7-2 to TRBJ1-4, with D maybe TRBD1 (5 bases). The length of the CDR3 is 15 residues. V gave up 4 bases and J gave up 10 bases, with 19 bases separating them. Germline V gives CDR1 SGHTA, CDR2 FQGNSA. CDR3 DNA sequence: TGTGCCAGCAGCTCCGGACAACCCAACAAGGGAAAACTGTTTTTT. Translation gives CASSSGQPNKGKLFF.

On this clone: The junction does not match germline at one end; this may be a read error. The V and J genes are TRBV6-1 and TRBJ1-3, with a tentative D call TRBD1 (5 bases). The CDR3 loop spans 16 amino acids. Germline values: CDR1 MNHNS, CDR2 SASEGT. CDR3 sequence: CASRENPGEAGYTIYF. The CDR3 DNA follows: TGTGCCAGCAGAGAAAACCCGGGGGAGGCTGGATACACCATATATTTT.

This sequence joins TRBV18 and TRBJ2-1; TRBD2 matches 7 bases. Per the germline V gene, CDR1 is KGHSH and CDR2 is LQKENI. This CDR3 spans 13 amino acids. V lost 2 bases, J lost 8 bases, and 3 bases stayed unmatched. CDR3 sequence (DNA): TGTGCCAGCTCACCATCGGGGAGGGATGAGCAGTTCTTC. Amino acids: CASSPSGRDEQFF.

The chain is built from TRBV12-3 or TRBV12-4 and TRBJ1-1; maybe TRBD1 (5 bases). The V gene lost 6 bases and the J gene lost 5 bases, with 10 bases spanning the gap. CDR3 size: 12 residues. For the CDR3, the DNA is TGTGCCAGCAGCCCCCGGGGGACTGAAGCTTTCTTT. This codes for CASSPRGTEAFF.